This T cell receptor (beta chain) was obtained from a study of beta chain features in type 1 diabetes. Of the isolated RNA, all was reverse transcribed, and so the sequenced material was expressed TCRB transcripts. Using immunoSEQ multiplex PCR, the repertoire was profiled, and TCRdb retains in-frame clones only, with some absent. The sample holds 500,000 to 650,000 clones, roughly an eighth seen once. Study results and limitations: Type 1 diabetes patients showed a moderate but significant shortening of TCRB CDR3s in all four CD4+ subsets. For patients, the naive, central memory and Treg TCRB repertoires appeared more alike than for healthy donors. Patients and controls would be equally affected if PCR favored shorter templates.

About this clone: Its antigen remains unknown.

Germline assignment: CDR1 KGHSH and CDR2 LQKENI. The CDR3 is 13 amino acids. V shed 5 bases and J shed 1 base, with 9 bases lying between them. The material sequenced was naive CD4+ T cells from blood. This sequence was found in a man aged 25 to 40 with type 1 diabetes. V is TRBV18 and J is TRBJ2-7; D might be TRBD1 (5 bases). CDR3 residues: CASSRQGSYEQYF. DNA of the CDR3: TGTGCCAGCTCAAGGCAGGGATCCTACGAGCAGTACTTC.